This TCR beta chain was obtained from a study of neurological immune-mediated disorders. For this clonotype: An end of the junction does not agree with germline; a read error may underlie this.

Each CDR3 protein gets one entry after TCRdb re-called the 5' RACE reads with MiXCR. The table includes tens of thousands of distinct CDR3 sequences, 10% detected once. Germline V gives CDR1 MDHEN, CDR2 SYDVKM. The CDR3 loop spans 13 amino acids. The sequenced sample consisted of PBMCs. This chain connects TRBV28 to TRBJ1-1, with 7 bases that match TRBD1. This receptor was obtained from a man in his sixties or seventies with HTLV-1-associated myelopathy (HAM/TSP). The CDR3 sequence: CASLSTGHPETFF. CDR3 in DNA: TGTGCCAGCCTTTCGACAGGGCACCCTGAAACTTTCTTT.